This T cell receptor (beta chain) was sequenced for a study of CD8 T cell repertoires and HIV-1 epitope variants (dated by TCRdb to 2019 to 2021). In terms of the full investigation: In separate culture wells, T cells were stimulated with each of twenty-five peptides that represented autologous and known Gag and Nef epitope variants. An aliquot of 1M T cells was saved as an uncultured baseline condition, separate from the approximately 80 T cell cultures. Among the control conditions were a peptide pool of CMV, EBV and flu, the Ebola AY9 epitope serving as a negative control, and a well with no peptide. Using the EasySep Human T Cell Enrichment Kit, T cells were enriched and then co-cultured with an equal number of autologous T cell-negative cells acting as antigen-presenting cells. Running each culture condition in triplicate, except for one peptide done in duplicate, gave a total of roughly 83 T cell cultures. The cultures were grown for ten to eleven days in IMDM with gentamicin, and half of the media was changed on days 3 and 7 with IL-2, IL-7 and IL-15 added. The epitopes tested covered three Gag epitope families plus Nef HW9 and YT9.

A word on this clone: No antigen is known for it. Base qualities are not provided; no much larger clone lies one nucleotide away.

Sequencing of TCR beta CDR3 regions was done on the immunoSEQ platform at survey depth. The QIAamp DNA micro kit was used to extract genomic DNA from every cultured and uncultured CD8+ T cell population. From the authors' description of their analysis: Samples with fewer than 5,000 productive reads were excluded, resulting in the removal of about 6% of the roughly 80 HIV peptide-stimulated cultures. A MANAFEST web app trimmed sequences to CDR3 and removed nonproductive sequences, CDR3s under 5 amino acids, and those not starting C or ending F/W. Antigen-specific clonotypes had to expand in at least 2 of 3 replicates versus no-peptide control at FDR 0.01, only within one epitope family. A specific clonotype also had to show a frequency at least fivefold higher than in wells stimulated with peptides from other epitope families. TCRdb limited this immuneACCESS table to in-frame rearrangements with V and J called. A share of clones is missing; checked studies link under half to unresolved V genes, and the rest is unexplained. Clonal size and the V and J genes are those of that table, whereas D and trimming came from the DNA. The sample table shows 4,000 to 5,500 clones, and 55% to 75% are seen once. The top ten hold around two fifths of the sample.

The EasySep Human CD8+ T Cell Enrichment Kit was used on day 10 to isolate CD8+ T cells from every culture. Overall study results and their limits: Four or five clonotypes recognized the Nef KF9 family and one clonotype recognized the HW9 family, while no responses were seen to the TAALDMSHF plasma variant. Nine antigen-specific TCR beta clonotypes were identified, of which about six appeared to be cross-reactive for autologous or known escape epitope variants. The assay identified only TCR beta chains and indicated proliferation to antigen, not T cell function or cytokine profile.

The source material was cultured CD8+ T cells derived from PBMCs. The sequence was obtained from a male donor with HIV.

The DNA sequence follows: TGTGCCAGCAGCGTAGCCGGGGGGGCCGATGATACGCAGTATTTT. Its amino acids are CASSVAGGADDTQYF. This chain is built from TRBV9 and TRBJ2-3; 8 bases in the middle match TRBD2. The V end gives up 0 bases and the J end 6 bases, leaving 6 bases in the junction not matched to a gene. Inclusive of the bounding cysteine and phenylalanine, the CDR3 is 15 residues long. Only the CDR3 region is kept as DNA, spanning 45 bases read in frame from base 1. CDR1 SGDLS and CDR2 YYNGEE were looked up in the germline V gene.